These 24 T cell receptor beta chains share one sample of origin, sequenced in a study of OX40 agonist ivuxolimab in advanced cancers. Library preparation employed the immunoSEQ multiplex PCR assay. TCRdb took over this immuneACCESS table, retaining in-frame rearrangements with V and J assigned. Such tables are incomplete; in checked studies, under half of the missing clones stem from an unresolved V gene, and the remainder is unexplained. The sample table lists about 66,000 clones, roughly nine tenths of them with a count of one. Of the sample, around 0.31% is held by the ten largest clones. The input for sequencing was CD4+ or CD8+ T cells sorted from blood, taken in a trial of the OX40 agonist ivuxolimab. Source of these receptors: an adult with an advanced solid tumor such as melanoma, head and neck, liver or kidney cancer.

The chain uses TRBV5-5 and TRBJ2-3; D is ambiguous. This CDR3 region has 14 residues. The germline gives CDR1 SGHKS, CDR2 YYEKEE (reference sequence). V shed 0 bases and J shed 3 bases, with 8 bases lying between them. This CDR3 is CASSLGASTDTQYF. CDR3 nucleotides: TGTGCCAGCAGCTTGGGAGCCTCGACAGATACGCAGTATTTT.

The CDR3 loop reads CASSLWDSTYEQYF. The CDR3 DNA sequence: TGTGCCAGCAGTCTCTGGGACTCGACCTACGAGCAGTACTTC. The rearrangement links TRBV2 to TRBJ2-7; tentative D call: TRBD2 (6 bases). V was shortened by 5 bases and J by 2 bases, with 13 bases between the two germline ends. This CDR3 spans 14 amino acids. Germline-derived CDR1 and CDR2 are SNHLY and FYNNEI.

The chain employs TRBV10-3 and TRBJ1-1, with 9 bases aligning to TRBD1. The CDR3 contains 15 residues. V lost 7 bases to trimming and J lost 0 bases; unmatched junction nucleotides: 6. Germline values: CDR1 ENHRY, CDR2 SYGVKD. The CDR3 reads CAITQTGGMNTEAFF. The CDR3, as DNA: TGTGCCATCACCCAGACAGGGGGAATGAACACTGAAGCTTTCTTT.

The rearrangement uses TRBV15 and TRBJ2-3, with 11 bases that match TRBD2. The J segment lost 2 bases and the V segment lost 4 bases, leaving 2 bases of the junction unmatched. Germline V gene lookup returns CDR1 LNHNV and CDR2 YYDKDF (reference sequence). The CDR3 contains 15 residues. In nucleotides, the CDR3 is TGTGCCACCAGCACACTAGCGGGGGCCACAGATACGCAGTATTTT. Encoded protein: CATSTLAGATDTQYF.

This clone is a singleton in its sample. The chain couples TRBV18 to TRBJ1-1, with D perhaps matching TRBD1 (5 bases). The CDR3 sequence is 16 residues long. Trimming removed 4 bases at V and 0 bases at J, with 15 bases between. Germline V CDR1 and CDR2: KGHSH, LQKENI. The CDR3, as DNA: TGTGCCAGCTCACAGGGGATTGTCCAGATGAACACTGAAGCTTTCTTT. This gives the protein CASSQGIVQMNTEAFF.

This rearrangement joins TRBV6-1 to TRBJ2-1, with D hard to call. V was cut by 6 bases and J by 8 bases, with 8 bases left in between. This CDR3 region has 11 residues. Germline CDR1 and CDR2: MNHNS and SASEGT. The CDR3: CASSQIDEQFF. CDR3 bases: TGTGCCAGCAGCCAAATAGATGAGCAGTTCTTC.

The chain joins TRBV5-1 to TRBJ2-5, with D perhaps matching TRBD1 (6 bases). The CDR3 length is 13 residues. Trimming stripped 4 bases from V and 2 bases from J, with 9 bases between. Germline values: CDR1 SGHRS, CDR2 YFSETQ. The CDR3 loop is CASSNGQQETQYF. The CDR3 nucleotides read TGCGCCAGCAGCAACGGACAGCAAGAGACCCAGTACTTC.

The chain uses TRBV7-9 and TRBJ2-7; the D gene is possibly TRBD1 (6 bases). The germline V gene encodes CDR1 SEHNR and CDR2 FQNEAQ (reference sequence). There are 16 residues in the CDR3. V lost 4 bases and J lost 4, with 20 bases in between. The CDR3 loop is CASSSLVGDKLYEQYF. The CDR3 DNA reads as TGTGCCAGCAGCTCCCTTGTAGGGGACAAACTATACGAGCAGTACTTC.

Here the CDR3 reads CASSIAGSSADEQYF. Here the CDR3 DNA reads TGTGCCAGTAGTATCGCAGGGAGTAGTGCGGACGAGCAGTACTTC. This chain joins TRBV19 and TRBJ2-7; D possibly matches TRBD1 or TRBD2 (5 bases each). The germline V and J ends were trimmed by 3 bases and 5 bases, with 17 bases remaining between them. The CDR3 loop spans 15 amino acids. Per the germline V gene, CDR1 is LNHDA and CDR2 is SQIVND (reference sequence).

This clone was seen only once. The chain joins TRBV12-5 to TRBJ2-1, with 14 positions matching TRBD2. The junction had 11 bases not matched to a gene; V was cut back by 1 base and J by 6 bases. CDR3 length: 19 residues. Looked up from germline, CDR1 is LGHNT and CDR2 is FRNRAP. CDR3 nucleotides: TGTGCTAGTGGTTTGGCTCCAAAAGGAGGGACTAGCGGGAGCAATGAGCAGTTCTTC. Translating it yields CASGLAPKGGTSGSNEQFF.

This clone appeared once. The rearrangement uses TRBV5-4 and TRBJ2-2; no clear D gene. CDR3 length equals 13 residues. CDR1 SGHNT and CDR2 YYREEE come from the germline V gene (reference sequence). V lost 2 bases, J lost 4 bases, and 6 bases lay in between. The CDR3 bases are TGTGCCAGCAGCTTAGCAGGCACCGGGGAGCTGTTTTTT. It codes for CASSLAGTGELFF. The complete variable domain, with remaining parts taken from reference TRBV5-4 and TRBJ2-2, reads ETGVTQSPTHLIKTRGQQVTLRCSSQSGHNTVSWYQQALGQGPQFIFQYYREEENGRGNFPPRFSGLQFPNYSSELNVNALELDDSALYLCASSLAGTGELFFGEGSRLTVL.

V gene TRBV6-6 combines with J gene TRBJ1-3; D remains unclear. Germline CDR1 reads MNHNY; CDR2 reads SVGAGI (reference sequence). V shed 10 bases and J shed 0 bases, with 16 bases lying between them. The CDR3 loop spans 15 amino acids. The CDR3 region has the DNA TGTGCCACCCGACCCCCCGGATTCTCTGGAAACACCATATATTTT. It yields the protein CATRPPGFSGNTIYF.

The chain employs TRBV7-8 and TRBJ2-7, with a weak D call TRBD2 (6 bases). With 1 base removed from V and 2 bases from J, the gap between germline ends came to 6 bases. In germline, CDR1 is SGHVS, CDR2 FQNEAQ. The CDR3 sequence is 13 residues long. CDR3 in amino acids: CASSLGRAYEQYF. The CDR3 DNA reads TGTGCCAGCAGCTTAGGGAGGGCCTACGAGCAGTACTTC. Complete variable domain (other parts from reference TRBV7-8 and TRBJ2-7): GAGVSQSPRYKVAKRGQDVALRCDPISGHVSLFWYQQALGQGPEFLTYFQNEAQLDKSGLPSDRFFAERPEGSVSTLKIQRTQQEDSAVYLCASSLGRAYEQYFGPGTRLTVT.

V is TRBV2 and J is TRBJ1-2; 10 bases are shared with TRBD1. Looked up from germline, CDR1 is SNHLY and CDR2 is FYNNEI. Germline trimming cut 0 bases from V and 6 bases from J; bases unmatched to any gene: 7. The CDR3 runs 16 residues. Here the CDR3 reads CASSEAPGQGLHGYTF. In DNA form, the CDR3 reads TGTGCCAGCAGTGAAGCACCGGGACAGGGGTTGCATGGCTACACCTTC.

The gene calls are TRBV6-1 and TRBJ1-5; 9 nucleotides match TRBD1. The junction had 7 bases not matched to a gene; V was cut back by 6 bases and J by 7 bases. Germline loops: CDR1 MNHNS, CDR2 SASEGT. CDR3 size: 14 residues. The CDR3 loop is CASRPGQGSQPQHF. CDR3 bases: TGTGCCAGCAGACCGGGACAGGGATCGCAGCCCCAGCATTTT.

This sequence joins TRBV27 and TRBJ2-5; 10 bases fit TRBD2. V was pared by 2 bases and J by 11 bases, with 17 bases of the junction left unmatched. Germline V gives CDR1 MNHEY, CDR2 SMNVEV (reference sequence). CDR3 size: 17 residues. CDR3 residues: CASSLRGRLAGDQGQYF. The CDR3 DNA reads TGTGCCAGCAGTTTACGCGGCCGCCTAGCGGGAGACCAGGGGCAGTACTTC.

The CDR3 nucleotides read TGTGCCAGCAGCTTAAAAGCCGTTGCCGAGCAGTACTTC. Translated: CASSLKAVAEQYF. V and J are TRBV7-8 and TRBJ2-7; D gene ambiguous. The CDR3 spans 13 residues. From germline, CDR1 is SGHVS and CDR2 FQNEAQ. Deletions cut 2 bases from V and 6 bases from J, with 11 bases between.

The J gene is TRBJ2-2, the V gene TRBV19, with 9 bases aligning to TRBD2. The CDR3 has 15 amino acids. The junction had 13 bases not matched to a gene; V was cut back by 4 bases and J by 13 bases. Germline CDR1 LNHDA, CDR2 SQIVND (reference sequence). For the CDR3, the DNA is TGTGCCAGTAGTACTAGCGGGACCGCTCGTAGTGGGCTGTTTTTT. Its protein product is CASSTSGTARSGLFF. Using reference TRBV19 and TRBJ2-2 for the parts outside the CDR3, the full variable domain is DGGITQSPKYLFRKEGQNVTLSCEQNLNHDAMYWYRQDPGQGLRLIYYSQIVNDFQKGDIAEGYSVSREKKESFPLTVTSAQKNPTAFYLCASSTSGTARSGLFFGEGSRLTVL.

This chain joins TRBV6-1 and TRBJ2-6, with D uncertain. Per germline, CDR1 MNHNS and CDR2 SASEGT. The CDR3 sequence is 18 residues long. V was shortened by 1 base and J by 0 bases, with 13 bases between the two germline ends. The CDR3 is CASSEGVFFSSGANVLTF. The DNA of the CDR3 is TGTGCCAGCAGTGAAGGGGTTTTCTTCAGCTCTGGGGCCAACGTCCTGACTTTC.

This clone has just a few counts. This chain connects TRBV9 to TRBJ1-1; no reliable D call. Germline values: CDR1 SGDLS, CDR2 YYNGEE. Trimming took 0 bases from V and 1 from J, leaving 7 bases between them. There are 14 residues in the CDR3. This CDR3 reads CASSVGNRNTEAFF. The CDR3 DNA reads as TGTGCCAGCAGCGTAGGGAACCGGAACACTGAAGCTTTCTTT. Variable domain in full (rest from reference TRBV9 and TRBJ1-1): DSGVTQTPKHLITATGQRVTLRCSPRSGDLSVYWYQQSLDQGLQFLIQYYNGEERAKGNILERFSAQQFPDLHSELNLSSLELGDSALYFCASSVGNRNTEAFFGQGTRLTVV.

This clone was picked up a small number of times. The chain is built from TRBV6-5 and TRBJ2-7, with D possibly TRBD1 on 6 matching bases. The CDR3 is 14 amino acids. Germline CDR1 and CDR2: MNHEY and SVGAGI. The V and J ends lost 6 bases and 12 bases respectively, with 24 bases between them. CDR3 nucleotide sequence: TGTGCCAGCAGAGGGGGTGGGTTGGGAACCACCCGGTACTTC. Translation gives CASRGGGLGTTRYF.

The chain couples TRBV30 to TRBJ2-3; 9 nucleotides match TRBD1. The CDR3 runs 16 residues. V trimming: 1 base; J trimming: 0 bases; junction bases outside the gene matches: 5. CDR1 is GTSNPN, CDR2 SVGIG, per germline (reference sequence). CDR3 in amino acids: CAWSAGQGSSTDTQYF. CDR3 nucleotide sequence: TGTGCCTGGAGTGCAGGACAGGGGTCTAGCACAGATACGCAGTATTTT. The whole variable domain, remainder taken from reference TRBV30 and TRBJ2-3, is SQTIHQWPATLVQPVGSPLSLECTVEGTSNPNLYWYRQAAGRGLQLLFYSVGIGQISSEVPQNLSASRPQDRQFILSSKKLLLSDSGFYLCAWSAGQGSSTDTQYFGPGTRLTVL.

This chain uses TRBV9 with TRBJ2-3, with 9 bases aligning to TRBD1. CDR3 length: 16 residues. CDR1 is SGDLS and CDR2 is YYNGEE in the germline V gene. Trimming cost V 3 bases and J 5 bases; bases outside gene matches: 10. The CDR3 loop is CASSGIPGQGQDTQYF. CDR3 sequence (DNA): TGTGCCAGCAGCGGAATTCCGGGACAGGGTCAAGATACGCAGTATTTT.

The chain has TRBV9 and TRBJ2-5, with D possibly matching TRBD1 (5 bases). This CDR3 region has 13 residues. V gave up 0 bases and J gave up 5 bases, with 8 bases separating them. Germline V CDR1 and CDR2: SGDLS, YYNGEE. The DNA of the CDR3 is TGTGCCAGCAGCGTAGGACAGTTCGAGACCCAGTACTTC. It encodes CASSVGQFETQYF.